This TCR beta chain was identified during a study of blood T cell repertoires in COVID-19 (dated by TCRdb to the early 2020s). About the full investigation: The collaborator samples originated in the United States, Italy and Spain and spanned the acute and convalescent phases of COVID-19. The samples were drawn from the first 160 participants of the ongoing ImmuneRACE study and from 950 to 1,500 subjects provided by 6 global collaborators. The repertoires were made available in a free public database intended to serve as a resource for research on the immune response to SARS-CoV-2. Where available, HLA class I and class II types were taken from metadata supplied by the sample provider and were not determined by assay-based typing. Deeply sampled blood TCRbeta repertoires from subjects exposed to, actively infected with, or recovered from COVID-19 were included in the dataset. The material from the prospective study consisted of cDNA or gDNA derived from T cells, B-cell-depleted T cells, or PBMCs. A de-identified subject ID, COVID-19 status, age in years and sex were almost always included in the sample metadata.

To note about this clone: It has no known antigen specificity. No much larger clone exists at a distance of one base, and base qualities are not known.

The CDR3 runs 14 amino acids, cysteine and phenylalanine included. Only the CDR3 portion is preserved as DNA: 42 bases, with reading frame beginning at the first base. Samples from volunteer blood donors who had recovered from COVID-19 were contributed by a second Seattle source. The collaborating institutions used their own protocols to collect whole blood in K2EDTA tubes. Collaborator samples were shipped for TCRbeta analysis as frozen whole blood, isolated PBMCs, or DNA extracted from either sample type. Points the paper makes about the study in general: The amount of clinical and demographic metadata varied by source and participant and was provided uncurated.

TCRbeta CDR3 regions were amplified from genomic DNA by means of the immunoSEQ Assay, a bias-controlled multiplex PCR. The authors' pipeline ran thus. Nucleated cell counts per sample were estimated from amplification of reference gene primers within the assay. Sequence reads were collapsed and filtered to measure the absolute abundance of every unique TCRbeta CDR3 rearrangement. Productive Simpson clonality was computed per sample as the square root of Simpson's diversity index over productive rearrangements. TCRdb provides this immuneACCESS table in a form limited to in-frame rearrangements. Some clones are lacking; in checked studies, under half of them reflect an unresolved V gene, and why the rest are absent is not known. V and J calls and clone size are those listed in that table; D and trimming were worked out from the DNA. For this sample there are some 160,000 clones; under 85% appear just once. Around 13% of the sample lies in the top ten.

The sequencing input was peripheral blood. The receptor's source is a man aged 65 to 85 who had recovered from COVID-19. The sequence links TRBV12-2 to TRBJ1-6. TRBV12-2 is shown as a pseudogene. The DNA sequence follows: TGTGCAAGTCGCCCATACAGGAGGGATTCACCCCTCCACTTT. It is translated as CASRPYRRDSPLHF.